Listed below are T cell receptor beta chains from one sample, sequenced in a study of early T cells in non-severe SARS-CoV-2 infection. In TCRdb, the 5' RACE reads were re-called with MiXCR into one record per CDR3 protein. The repertoire holds about 83,000 distinct CDR3 sequences, 12% seen once, with 5% to 8% in the top ten. Sequencing was performed on whole blood. These receptors were obtained from an adult who was a healthcare worker with PCR-confirmed SARS-CoV-2 infection or an uninfected control (not recorded which). Both conserved end residues are part of each CDR3. Each record gives: V gene, clone size, D gene, J gene, CDR3 protein, CDR3 DNA. D genes are given only for firm matches. Size values are once, few and many counts, or a class for expanded clones, and some rows have none.

v_gene: TRBV2
abundance: NA
d_gene: NA
j_gene: TRBJ1-2
CDR3aa: CASGGAQGYGYTF
CDR3nt: TGTGCCAGCGGGGGGGCGCAGGGCTATGGCTACACCTTC

v_gene: TRBV2
abundance: few
d_gene: TRBD2
j_gene: TRBJ2-3
CDR3aa: CASSESGRLAGGTQYF
CDR3nt: TGTGCCAGCAGTGAAAGTGGCCGACTAGCGGGTGGTACGCAGTATTTT

v_gene: TRBV7-2
abundance: NA
d_gene: TRBD2
j_gene: TRBJ2-3
CDR3aa: CASSLELGRFSGRTDTQYF
CDR3nt: TGTGCCAGCAGCTTAGAATTGGGGAGGTTTAGCGGGAGGACAGATACGCAGTATTTT

v_gene: TRBV7-9
abundance: few
d_gene: NA
j_gene: TRBJ1-1
CDR3aa: CASSLGALGRPNTEAFF
CDR3nt: TGTGCCAGCAGCTTAGGCGCCTTGGGCAGACCGAACACTGAAGCTTTCTTT

v_gene: TRBV12-3/TRBV12-4
abundance: few
d_gene: TRBD1
j_gene: TRBJ2-7
CDR3aa: CASRPTGTLREQYF
CDR3nt: TGTGCCAGCAGGCCGACAGGGACCCTCCGGGAGCAGTACTTC

v_gene: TRBV20-1
abundance: NA
d_gene: NA
j_gene: TRBJ2-5
CDR3aa: CSARRTEQETQYF
CDR3nt: TGCAGTGCGAGAAGGACAGAGCAAGAGACCCAGTACTTC

v_gene: TRBV20-1
abundance: NA
d_gene: NA
j_gene: TRBJ1-5
CDR3aa: CSARVGLEQPQHF
CDR3nt: TGCAGTGCTAGAGTGGGTTTGGAGCAGCCCCAGCATTTT

v_gene: TRBV5-1
abundance: NA
d_gene: NA
j_gene: TRBJ2-1
CDR3aa: CASSLTGLSYNEQFF
CDR3nt: TGCGCCAGCAGCTTAACAGGGCTTTCCTACAATGAGCAGTTCTTC

v_gene: TRBV27
abundance: NA
d_gene: TRBD2
j_gene: TRBJ2-1
CDR3aa: CASKGLAGVVEQFF
CDR3nt: TGTGCCAGCAAGGGGCTAGCGGGAGTGGTTGAGCAGTTCTTC

v_gene: TRBV7-2
abundance: many
d_gene: TRBD1
j_gene: TRBJ1-2
CDR3aa: CASSRSTGNYGYTF
CDR3nt: TGTGCCAGCAGCCGGTCGACAGGGAACTATGGCTACACCTTC

v_gene: TRBV19
abundance: NA
d_gene: NA
j_gene: TRBJ2-1
CDR3aa: CASSIPLASLGYNEQFF
CDR3nt: TGTGCCAGTAGTATCCCCCTAGCGAGCCTCGGCTACAATGAGCAGTTCTTC

v_gene: TRBV18
abundance: few
d_gene: NA
j_gene: TRBJ1-4
CDR3aa: CASSMWATNEKLFF
CDR3nt: TGTGCCAGCTCAATGTGGGCAACTAATGAAAAACTGTTTTTT

v_gene: TRBV6-2/TRBV6-3
abundance: many
d_gene: TRBD1
j_gene: TRBJ1-5
CDR3aa: CASRPRTGGTQPQHF
CDR3nt: TGTGCCAGCAGGCCCCGGACAGGGGGCACCCAGCCCCAGCATTTT

v_gene: TRBV20-1
abundance: many
d_gene: TRBD2
j_gene: TRBJ2-7
CDR3aa: CSARGLRLAGEYEQYF
CDR3nt: TGCAGTGCTAGAGGCTTGCGGCTAGCGGGAGAGTACGAGCAGTACTTC

v_gene: TRBV11-2
abundance: few
d_gene: NA
j_gene: TRBJ2-1
CDR3aa: CASSFVGEVYNEQFF
CDR3nt: TGTGCCAGCAGCTTCGTAGGGGAAGTCTACAATGAGCAGTTCTTC

v_gene: TRBV20-1
abundance: few
d_gene: TRBD1
j_gene: TRBJ1-5
CDR3aa: CSASSALDRASQPQHF
CDR3nt: TGCAGTGCTAGTAGCGCATTAGACAGGGCCAGTCAGCCCCAGCATTTT

v_gene: TRBV7-9
abundance: NA
d_gene: NA
j_gene: TRBJ2-5
CDR3aa: CAGSLEGFKTQYF
CDR3nt: TGTGCCGGCAGCTTAGAGGGATTCAAGACCCAGTACTTC

v_gene: TRBV21-1
abundance: many
d_gene: NA
j_gene: TRBJ2-3
CDR3aa: CASSKEEGASGSTDTQYF
CDR3nt: TGTGCCAGCAGCAAAGAGGAAGGGGCTAGCGGGAGTACAGATACGCAGTATTTT

v_gene: TRBV6-1
abundance: few
d_gene: NA
j_gene: TRBJ2-3
CDR3aa: CASSDRGPDTQYF
CDR3nt: TGTGCCAGCAGTGATCGCGGGCCAGATACGCAGTATTTT

v_gene: TRBV29-1
abundance: few
d_gene: NA
j_gene: TRBJ2-5
CDR3aa: CSARKSSQETQYF
CDR3nt: TGCAGCGCTAGGAAGAGCAGTCAAGAGACCCAGTACTTC

v_gene: TRBV7-7
abundance: NA
d_gene: NA
j_gene: TRBJ2-5
CDR3aa: CASSLGQGRQETQYF
CDR3nt: TGTGCTAGCAGCTTAGGGCAGGGGAGGCAAGAGACCCAGTACTTC

v_gene: TRBV7-2
abundance: NA
d_gene: TRBD2
j_gene: TRBJ2-7
CDR3aa: CASSFRAGGITYEQYF
CDR3nt: TGTGCCAGCAGCTTCAGAGCGGGAGGTATCACCTACGAGCAGTACTTC

v_gene: TRBV20-1
abundance: few
d_gene: NA
j_gene: TRBJ1-2
CDR3aa: CSARDSPEGYTF
CDR3nt: TGCAGTGCTAGAGATTCTCCGGAAGGCTACACCTTC

v_gene: TRBV5-1
abundance: NA
d_gene: NA
j_gene: TRBJ2-5
CDR3aa: CASRSNSGAETQYF
CDR3nt: TGCGCCAGCAGGTCTAATTCGGGTGCGGAGACCCAGTACTTC

v_gene: TRBV12-3/TRBV12-4
abundance: NA
d_gene: NA
j_gene: TRBJ1-3
CDR3aa: CASSLGQNSGNTIYF
CDR3nt: TGTGCCAGCAGCTTGGGACAAAACTCTGGAAACACCATATATTTT

v_gene: TRBV20-1
abundance: many
d_gene: NA
j_gene: TRBJ2-5
CDR3aa: CSARLRVGTGETQYF
CDR3nt: TGCAGTGCTAGACTCCGGGTAGGGACGGGGGAGACCCAGTACTTC

v_gene: TRBV24-1
abundance: many
d_gene: NA
j_gene: TRBJ2-1
CDR3aa: CATSRSGTLSVNEQFF
CDR3nt: TGTGCCACCAGTAGATCCGGGACTCTATCGGTCAATGAGCAGTTCTTC

v_gene: TRBV5-6
abundance: few
d_gene: NA
j_gene: TRBJ1-1
CDR3aa: CASSLDRRQLNTEAFF
CDR3nt: TGTGCCAGCAGCTTGGACAGGCGGCAACTGAACACTGAAGCTTTCTTT

v_gene: TRBV7-2
abundance: NA
d_gene: NA
j_gene: TRBJ1-6
CDR3aa: CASSPTSSGNSPLHF
CDR3nt: TGTGCCAGCAGCCCGACCAGTAGCGGTAATTCACCCCTCCACTTT

v_gene: TRBV6-5
abundance: NA
d_gene: NA
j_gene: TRBJ2-7
CDR3aa: CASSYVAWDEQYF
CDR3nt: TGTGCCAGCAGTTACGTCGCCTGGGACGAGCAGTACTTC

v_gene: TRBV27
abundance: many
d_gene: TRBD1
j_gene: TRBJ2-5
CDR3aa: CASSLSTGVVETQYF
CDR3nt: TGTGCCAGCAGTTTATCGACAGGGGTTGTGGAGACCCAGTACTTC

v_gene: TRBV7-2
abundance: NA
d_gene: NA
j_gene: TRBJ2-5
CDR3aa: CASSLVSGPETQYF
CDR3nt: TGTGCCAGCAGCTTAGTGTCCGGACCGGAGACCCAGTACTTC

v_gene: TRBV11-2
abundance: NA
d_gene: TRBD1
j_gene: TRBJ1-1
CDR3aa: CASSLGTANTEAFF
CDR3nt: TGTGCCAGCAGCCTCGGGACAGCCAACACTGAAGCTTTCTTT

v_gene: TRBV5-1
abundance: few
d_gene: TRBD2
j_gene: TRBJ2-5
CDR3aa: CASSPGTSGSGETQYF
CDR3nt: TGCGCCAGCAGCCCTGGGACTAGCGGGAGCGGTGAGACCCAGTACTTC

v_gene: TRBV20-1
abundance: few
d_gene: NA
j_gene: TRBJ2-2
CDR3aa: CSARDSRGNTGELFF
CDR3nt: TGCAGTGCTAGAGATTCCAGAGGGAACACCGGGGAGCTGTTTTTT

v_gene: TRBV29-1
abundance: few
d_gene: NA
j_gene: TRBJ2-3
CDR3aa: CSVSDRRADTQYF
CDR3nt: TGCAGCGTTAGTGACAGGCGTGCAGATACGCAGTATTTT

v_gene: TRBV18
abundance: many
d_gene: NA
j_gene: TRBJ2-2
CDR3aa: CASSPTSTGELFF
CDR3nt: TGTGCCAGCTCACCGACTAGCACCGGGGAGCTGTTTTTT

v_gene: TRBV29-1
abundance: few
d_gene: NA
j_gene: TRBJ2-7
CDR3aa: CSYPPTYEQYF
CDR3nt: TGCAGCTATCCCCCGACCTACGAGCAGTACTTC

v_gene: TRBV20-1
abundance: many
d_gene: TRBD2
j_gene: TRBJ2-1
CDR3aa: CSAREDGRAQGEQFF
CDR3nt: TGCAGTGCTAGAGAGGACGGGAGGGCCCAAGGTGAGCAGTTCTTC

v_gene: TRBV6-6
abundance: few
d_gene: NA
j_gene: TRBJ1-2
CDR3aa: CASGTGPSAGYTF
CDR3nt: TGTGCCAGCGGGACTGGCCCCTCTGCTGGCTACACCTTC

v_gene: TRBV7-8
abundance: few
d_gene: NA
j_gene: TRBJ1-1
CDR3aa: CASSFSGAAENTEAFF
CDR3nt: TGTGCCAGCAGCTTCTCAGGGGCCGCAGAGAACACTGAAGCTTTCTTT

v_gene: TRBV5-5
abundance: NA
d_gene: NA
j_gene: TRBJ1-2
CDR3aa: CASSSPGRGYGYTF
CDR3nt: TGTGCCAGCAGCTCACCGGGACGGGGCTATGGCTACACCTTC